The rows below give T cell receptor beta chains drawn from one sample of a study of shared clonotypes between healthy human individuals. Data came from immunoSEQ multiplex PCR; TCRdb stores just in-frame clones and leaves some out. The repertoire holds hundreds of thousands of clones, with roughly 73% as singletons. Sequencing used memory CD4+ T cells sorted from blood. The receptors come from a woman aged 25 to 39 in good health. Each CDR3 is given with its conserved first and last residue. A D gene is named only where the DNA matches it firmly. Clone sizes are given selectively: once, few, many, or a class where the clone is expanded.

CDR3: CASSISSYNSPLHF; DNA: TGTGCCAGCAGTATTAGCTCCTATAATTCACCCCTCCACTTT; length: 14; J: TRBJ1-6; size: -; D: -; V: TRBV14
CDR3: CASSGQVETQYF; DNA: TGTGCCAGCAGCGGACAGGTTGAAACGCAGTATTTT; length: 12; J: TRBJ2-3; size: -; D: TRBD1; V: TRBV7-2
CDR3: CASSLRLSTDTQYF; DNA: TGTGCCAGCAGCTTACGTTTAAGCACAGATACGCAGTATTTT; length: 14; J: TRBJ2-3; size: -; D: -; V: TRBV11-2
CDR3: CASTLTWGSTDTQYF; DNA: TGTGCCAGCACCCTCACGTGGGGGAGCACAGATACGCAGTATTTT; length: 15; J: TRBJ2-3; size: -; D: -; V: TRBV7-1
CDR3: CASGGQGQNIQYF; DNA: TGTGCCAGCGGGGGACAGGGGCAAAACATTCAGTACTTC; length: 13; J: TRBJ2-4; size: few; D: TRBD1; V: TRBV27
CDR3: CRTGLAGGWGTDTQYF; DNA: TGTAGGACGGGACTAGCGGGAGGTTGGGGCACAGATACGCAGTATTTT; length: 16; J: TRBJ2-3; size: -; D: TRBD2; V: TRBV28
CDR3: CASSLSSSVSAQYF; DNA: TGTGCCAGCAGCTTGTCTAGCTCTGTTTCGGCCCAGTACTTC; length: 14; J: TRBJ2-5; size: few; D: -; V: TRBV5-4
CDR3: CASSLGTGDEKLFF; DNA: TGTGCCAGCAGCCTCGGGACAGGAGATGAAAAACTGTTTTTT; length: 14; J: TRBJ1-4; size: -; D: TRBD1; V: TRBV7-9
CDR3: CASSSEGLEQFF; DNA: TGTGCCAGTAGTAGCGAGGGGCTTGAGCAGTTCTTC; length: 12; J: TRBJ2-1; size: -; D: -; V: TRBV19
CDR3: CASIESSGTGELFF; DNA: TGTGCCAGCATCGAAAGTTCGGGCACCGGGGAGCTGTTTTTT; length: 14; J: TRBJ2-2; size: -; D: -; V: TRBV6-1
CDR3: CASSDEGLPNQPQHF; DNA: TGTGCCAGCAGTGACGAAGGGCTCCCCAATCAGCCCCAGCATTTT; length: 15; J: TRBJ1-5; size: -; D: -; V: TRBV6-1
CDR3: CASSSRERGDTQYF; DNA: TGTGCCAGCAGCTCGCGGGAGCGCGGAGATACGCAGTATTTT; length: 14; J: TRBJ2-3; size: once; D: TRBD2; V: TRBV4-2
CDR3: CASKSTSNYGYTF; DNA: TGTGCCAGCAAGAGTACCTCTAACTATGGCTACACCTTC; length: 13; J: TRBJ1-2; size: once; D: -; V: TRBV6-4
CDR3: CASSFWASQATQYF; DNA: TGTGCCAGCAGCTTTTGGGCTAGCCAGGCGACCCAGTACTTC; length: 14; J: TRBJ2-5; size: -; D: -; V: TRBV7-2
CDR3: CAWATIEQFF; DNA: TGTGCCTGGGCAACTATTGAGCAGTTCTTC; length: 10; J: TRBJ2-1; size: -; D: -; V: TRBV30
CDR3: CASSWGQTYNEQFF; DNA: TGTGCCAGCAGCTGGGGTCAGACTTACAATGAGCAGTTCTTC; length: 14; J: TRBJ2-1; size: -; D: -; V: TRBV19
CDR3: CASSLTGGFRQFF; DNA: TGTGCCAGCAGCCTAACTGGAGGGTTTCGACAGTTCTTC; length: 13; J: TRBJ2-1; size: -; D: -; V: TRBV14
CDR3: CASSRTGVREQYF; DNA: TGTGCCAGCAGCCGCACTGGGGTTCGGGAGCAGTACTTC; length: 13; J: TRBJ2-7; size: -; D: -; V: TRBV7-6
CDR3: CASSHREQYF; DNA: TGTGCCAGCAGCCATCGGGAGCAGTACTTC; length: 10; J: TRBJ2-7; size: -; D: -; V: TRBV2
CDR3: CASSVRGFSTDTQYF; DNA: TGTGCCAGCAGCGTACGGGGGTTTAGCACAGATACGCAGTATTTT; length: 15; J: TRBJ2-3; size: -; D: -; V: TRBV9
CDR3: CASSFRPWVDEQFF; DNA: TGTGCCAGCAGTTTCCGACCGTGGGTCGATGAGCAGTTCTTC; length: 14; J: TRBJ2-1; size: -; D: -; V: TRBV6-5
CDR3: CASSFRQGIYGYTF; DNA: TGTGCCAGCAGCTTCCGACAGGGGATCTATGGCTACACCTTC; length: 14; J: TRBJ1-2; size: -; D: TRBD1; V: TRBV5-6
CDR3: CASILGGQGTDTQYF; DNA: -; length: 15; J: TRBJ2-3; size: -; D: -; V: TRBV7-9
CDR3: CASSLPDRGREELFF; DNA: TGCGCCAGCAGCTTGCCGGACAGGGGGCGTGAGGAGCTGTTTTTT; length: 15; J: TRBJ2-2; size: few; D: TRBD1; V: TRBV5-1
CDR3: CATAWLTGETWNQPQHF; DNA: TGTGCCACCGCCTGGTTGACAGGGGAGACCTGGAATCAGCCCCAGCATTTT; length: 17; J: TRBJ1-5; size: once; D: TRBD1; V: TRBV2
CDR3: CASSYGGQSYEQYF; DNA: TGTGCCAGCAGCTACGGTGGACAGTCCTACGAGCAGTACTTC; length: 14; J: TRBJ2-7; size: -; D: -; V: TRBV5-4
CDR3: CASSLADSTEQFF; DNA: TGTGCCAGCAGCTTGGCCGACTCGACTGAGCAGTTCTTC; length: 13; J: TRBJ2-1; size: once; D: -; V: TRBV5-4
CDR3: CASSPQRESYTF; DNA: TGTGCCAGCTCACCTCAACGTGAGAGCTACACCTTC; length: 12; J: TRBJ1-2; size: -; D: -; V: TRBV18
CDR3: CASSWDFAEDTQYF; DNA: TGTGCCAGCAGCTGGGACTTCGCCGAAGATACGCAGTATTTT; length: 14; J: TRBJ2-3; size: once; D: -; V: TRBV5-4
CDR3: CASSPLAGSSYNEQFF; DNA: TGTGCCAGCAGCCCCCTAGCGGGAAGCTCCTACAATGAGCAGTTCTTC; length: 16; J: TRBJ2-1; size: -; D: TRBD2; V: TRBV28
CDR3: CASSEHYSGANVLTF; DNA: TGTGCCAGCAGTGAACACTACTCTGGGGCCAACGTCCTGACTTTC; length: 15; J: TRBJ2-6; size: -; D: -; V: TRBV6-4
CDR3: CASSREFGEAFF; DNA: TGTGCCAGCAGTAGGGAGTTCGGTGAAGCTTTCTTT; length: 12; J: TRBJ1-1; size: -; D: -; V: TRBV6-1
CDR3: CSVEGQTTEAFF; DNA: TGCAGCGTCGAGGGACAGACCACTGAAGCTTTCTTT; length: 12; J: TRBJ1-1; size: -; D: TRBD1; V: TRBV29-1
CDR3: CASSEGWPAASTDTQYF; DNA: TGTGCCAGCAGCGAAGGGTGGCCTGCGGCCTCCACAGATACGCAGTATTTT; length: 17; J: TRBJ2-3; size: -; D: -; V: TRBV11-3
CDR3: CASTGTVYEQYF; DNA: TGTGCCAGCACTGGGACAGTCTACGAGCAGTACTTC; length: 12; J: TRBJ2-7; size: -; D: TRBD1; V: TRBV6-1
CDR3: CASSPNPGTNTGELFF; DNA: TGTGCCAGCAGCCCCAACCCCGGGACGAACACCGGGGAGCTGTTTTTT; length: 16; J: TRBJ2-2; size: -; D: -; V: TRBV7-6
CDR3: CASTDQVEETQYF; DNA: TGTGCCAGCACCGATCAGGTGGAAGAGACCCAGTACTTC; length: 13; J: TRBJ2-5; size: -; D: -; V: TRBV7-2
CDR3: CASSLDQGRTEAFF; DNA: TGCGCCAGCAGCTTGGACCAGGGACGGACTGAAGCTTTCTTT; length: 14; J: TRBJ1-1; size: few; D: -; V: TRBV5-1
CDR3: CASSLGQRDYGYTF; DNA: TGTGCCAGCAGCTTGGGGCAGCGAGACTATGGCTACACCTTC; length: 14; J: TRBJ1-2; size: -; D: -; V: TRBV7-9
CDR3: CASSLNYGYTF; DNA: TGTGCCAGCAGTTTAAACTATGGCTACACCTTC; length: 11; J: TRBJ1-2; size: few; D: -; V: TRBV28
CDR3: CASNPDGGAGDTQYF; DNA: TGCGCCAGCAACCCCGATGGGGGCGCAGGAGATACGCAGTATTTT; length: 15; J: TRBJ2-3; size: -; D: -; V: TRBV5-1
CDR3: CASSEVLARTGELFF; DNA: TGTGCCAGCAGTGAAGTGCTAGCGCGGACCGGGGAGCTGTTTTTT; length: 15; J: TRBJ2-2; size: few; D: -; V: TRBV2
CDR3: CASSSYRELSNQPQHF; DNA: TGTGCCAGCAGTTCATACAGGGAACTTAGCAATCAGCCCCAGCATTTT; length: 16; J: TRBJ1-5; size: -; D: -; V: TRBV27
CDR3: CASSSRGLGGNTIYF; DNA: TGTGCCAGCAGTTCCAGGGGATTGGGTGGAAACACCATATATTTT; length: 15; J: TRBJ1-3; size: -; D: -; V: TRBV27
CDR3: CASSQDRVAVWGLSYEQYF; DNA: TGCGCCAGCAGCCAAGATAGGGTTGCAGTCTGGGGCTTATCCTACGAGCAGTACTTC; length: 19; J: TRBJ2-7; size: once; D: -; V: TRBV4-1
CDR3: CASRNQGDTEAFF; DNA: TGTGCCAGCAGGAACCAAGGGGACACTGAAGCTTTCTTT; length: 13; J: TRBJ1-1; size: -; D: -; V: TRBV7-6
CDR3: CASSKGNGYTF; DNA: TGCGCCAGCAGTAAGGGTAATGGCTACACCTTC; length: 11; J: TRBJ1-2; size: -; D: -; V: TRBV5-1
CDR3: CASSQEGLAVYNEQFF; DNA: TGTGCCAGCAGCCAGGAGGGACTAGCGGTCTACAATGAGCAGTTCTTC; length: 16; J: TRBJ2-1; size: -; D: TRBD2; V: TRBV4-2
CDR3: CASSGSMGAGTDTQYF; DNA: TGTGCCAGCAGTGGGTCGATGGGCGCAGGCACAGATACGCAGTATTTT; length: 16; J: TRBJ2-3; size: -; D: -; V: TRBV6-1
CDR3: CASSVQGSGTGELFF; DNA: TGTGCCAGCAGTGTCCAGGGGTCAGGCACCGGGGAGCTGTTTTTT; length: 15; J: TRBJ2-2; size: once; D: -; V: TRBV2